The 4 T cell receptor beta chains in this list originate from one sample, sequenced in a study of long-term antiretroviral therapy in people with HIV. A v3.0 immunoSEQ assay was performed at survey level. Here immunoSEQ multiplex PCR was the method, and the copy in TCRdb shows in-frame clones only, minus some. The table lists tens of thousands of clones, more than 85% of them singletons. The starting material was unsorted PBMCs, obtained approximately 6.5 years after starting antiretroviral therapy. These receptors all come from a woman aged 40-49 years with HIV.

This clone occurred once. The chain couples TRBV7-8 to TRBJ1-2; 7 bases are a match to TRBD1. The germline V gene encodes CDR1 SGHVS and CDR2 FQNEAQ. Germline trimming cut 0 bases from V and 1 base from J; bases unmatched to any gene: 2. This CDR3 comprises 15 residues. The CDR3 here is CASSLARQGNYGYTF. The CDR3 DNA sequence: TGTGCCAGCAGCTTAGCCCGACAGGGTAACTATGGCTACACCTTC.

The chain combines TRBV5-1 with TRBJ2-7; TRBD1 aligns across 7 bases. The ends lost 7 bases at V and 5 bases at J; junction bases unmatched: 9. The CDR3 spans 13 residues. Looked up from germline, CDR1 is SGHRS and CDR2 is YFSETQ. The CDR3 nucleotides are TGCGCCAGCCGTTCCTTCAGGGGGAACGAGCAGTACTTC. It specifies CASRSFRGNEQYF.

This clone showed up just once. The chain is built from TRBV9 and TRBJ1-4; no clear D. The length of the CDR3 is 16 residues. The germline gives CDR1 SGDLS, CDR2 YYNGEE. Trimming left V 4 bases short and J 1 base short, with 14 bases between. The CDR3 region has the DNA TGTGCCAGCAGCCCTTCTCTTTTAAAAACTAATGAAAAACTGTTTTTT. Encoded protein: CASSPSLLKTNEKLFF. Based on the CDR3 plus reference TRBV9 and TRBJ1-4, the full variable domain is DSGVTQTPKHLITATGQRVTLRCSPRSGDLSVYWYQQSLDQGLQFLIQYYNGEERAKGNILERFSAQQFPDLHSELNLSSLELGDSALYFCASSPSLLKTNEKLFFGSGTQLSVL.

This CDR3 reads CASSEDFSRGTEAFF. The CDR3 nucleotides read TGTGCCAGCAGCGAGGACTTCTCCCGGGGCACTGAAGCTTTCTTT. The chain has TRBV9 and TRBJ1-1, with D hard to call. Trimming shortened V by 3 bases and J by 4 bases, and 16 bases separated the two germline ends. Germline lookup yields CDR1 SGDLS and CDR2 YYNGEE. The CDR3 has 15 amino acids.